Below, 9 T cell receptor beta chains from the same sample are listed, as sequenced in a study of cytomegalovirus exposure and HLA in healthy donors. Vbeta (60) and Jbeta (13) primers were used in the PCR. Profiled with immunoSEQ multiplex PCR; TCRdb holds only in-frame clones, not every one. The sample yields 150,000 to 200,000 clones, roughly 80% seen once. Source material: PBMCs. The receptors were sampled from a boy between 5 and 17 years old in good health and CMV-seronegative.

The chain employs TRBV2 and TRBJ1-2, with D perhaps matching TRBD1 (6 bases). Germline CDR1 is SNHLY and CDR2 is FYNNEI. Trimming pared 6 bases from V and 3 bases from J, leaving 14 bases between. The length of the CDR3 is 14 residues. The DNA of the CDR3 is TGTGCCAGCAGGGTTCGGGGGGGCGACTATGGCTACACCTTC. Translation: CASRVRGGDYGYTF.

This rearrangement joins TRBV5-5 to TRBJ1-6; D is possibly TRBD1 (6 bases). Trimming stripped 0 bases from V and 6 bases from J, with 10 bases between. This CDR3 spans 15 amino acids. Germline V gene lookup returns CDR1 SGHKS and CDR2 YYEKEE (reference sequence). CDR3 sequence: CASSLVGTPNSPLHF. The DNA of the CDR3 is TGTGCCAGCAGCTTGGTGGGGACACCTAATTCACCCCTCCACTTT.

This clone was detected only a few times. The chain carries TRBV6-5 and TRBJ1-1, with D perhaps matching TRBD1 (6 bases). The CDR3 length is 14 residues. Trimming pared 6 bases from V and 1 base from J, leaving 12 bases between. The V gene's germline CDR1 is MNHEY and CDR2 SVGAGI. The CDR3 is CASRPNRENTEAFF. CDR3 in DNA: TGTGCCAGCAGACCTAACAGGGAGAACACTGAAGCTTTCTTT.

This clone was detected once. The gene calls are TRBV5-1 and TRBJ2-5, with D possibly TRBD1 on 7 matching bases. Germline lookup yields CDR1 SGHRS and CDR2 YFSETQ. The CDR3 is 16 amino acids. V was trimmed by 1 base and J by 5 bases, leaving 18 bases between them. The CDR3 protein is CASSLPLRQGGETQYF. The CDR3 coding sequence is TGCGCCAGCAGCTTGCCCCTTAGACAGGGAGGCGAGACCCAGTACTTC. Supplemented by reference TRBV5-1 and TRBJ2-5, the full variable domain reads KAGVTQTPRYLIKTRGQQVTLSCSPISGHRSVSWYQQTPGQGLQFLFEYFSETQRNKGNFPGRFSGRQFSNSRSEMNVSTLELGDSALYLCASSLPLRQGGETQYFGPGTRLLVL.

This chain connects TRBV4-3 to TRBJ1-6; tentatively, D is TRBD1 (5 bases). The CDR3 is 15 residues long. In germline, CDR1 is LGHNA, CDR2 YSLEER. Trimming took 0 bases from V and 3 from J, leaving 6 bases between them. In nucleotides, the CDR3 is TGCGCCAGCAGCCAAGACAGGGACTATAATTCACCCCTCCACTTT. Its translation is CASSQDRDYNSPLHF.

The gene calls are TRBV27 and TRBJ2-1, with D maybe TRBD1 (6 bases). The length of the CDR3 is 15 residues. The V end was cut by 3 bases, the J end by 2 bases, with 11 bases between. CDR1 MNHEY and CDR2 SMNVEV come from the germline V gene (reference sequence). In DNA form, the CDR3 reads TGTGCCAGCAGTTTTGGGGGACAAACCTACAATGAGCAGTTCTTC. It encodes CASSFGGQTYNEQFF.

This clone was counted only a few times. V is TRBV27 and J is TRBJ2-6, with D possibly matching TRBD2 (5 bases). Germline CDR1 reads MNHEY; CDR2 reads SMNVEV (reference sequence). The V and J ends lost 3 bases and 1 base respectively, with 7 bases between them. This CDR3 contains 15 residues. CDR3 protein: CASSLGSSGANVLTF. The CDR3 DNA reads TGTGCCAGCAGTTTGGGGAGTTCTGGGGCCAACGTCCTGACTTTC.

This chain links TRBV6-1 with TRBJ2-5, with 7 nucleotides matching TRBD1. The J call may be faulty, since TRBJ2-7 better matches the DNA end. This CDR3 spans 14 amino acids. The V gene's germline CDR1 is MNHNS and CDR2 SASEGT. The DNA of the CDR3 is TGTGCCAGCAGGGCGGACAGGAAGGGCTACGAGCAGTACTTC. Translated, it gives CASRADRKGYEQYF.

This chain uses TRBV2 with TRBJ1-2, with D unclear. CDR3 length: 13 amino acids. Germline loops: CDR1 SNHLY, CDR2 FYNNEI. The V gene lost 3 bases and the J gene lost 2 bases, with 7 bases spanning the gap. The CDR3 protein is CASSDGGNYGYTF. DNA for the CDR3: TGTGCCAGCAGTGACGGCGGGAACTATGGCTACACCTTC.